This TCR beta chain was recorded in a study of T cells in women clearing cervical HPV infection. As for the study in general: Case blood was drawn when the lesion was first found; control blood after infection became undetectable.

Note on this clone: The read comes to an end 3 residues before the CDR3 does, leaving the germline J gene to fill in the end.

Measured with immunoSEQ multiplex PCR; TCRdb has only the in-frame clones, and not every one. This sample's table has over 20,000 clones. Germline loops: CDR1 GTSNPN, CDR2 SVGIG (reference sequence). CDR3 size: 14 residues. Sequenced: blood buffy coat. The V and J genes are TRBV30 and TRBJ1-2, with a weak D call TRBD1 (5 bases). The receptor was isolated from a woman between 18 and 75 years old with a cervical HPV16 infection that either progressed to CIN3+ or cleared (not recorded which). Incomplete CDR3 DNA: TGTGCCTGGGACCCGGGACTAGCGACAGATACC. As protein: CAWDPGLATDT. The entire CDR3 is CAWDPGLATDTYTF.